The 17 T cell receptor beta chains listed next were all sequenced from one sample in a study of blood T cell repertoires in COVID-19 (TCRdb year 2020). The method was the immunoSEQ multiplex PCR assay. TCRdb holds this immuneACCESS table with in-frame rearrangements only. Some clones are missing; in checked studies, unresolved V genes explain under half, and the rest has no known cause. The sample table lists around 60,000 clones, 60% to 85% of them with a count of one. The ten largest clones capture approximately 21% of the sample. Sequenced sample: peripheral blood. The receptors stem from a man aged 25-45 years with COVID-19, enrolled during active disease.

The chain recombines TRBV7-9 with TRBJ2-1; 12 bases align to TRBD2. The CDR3 spans 15 residues. The germline gives CDR1 SEHNR, CDR2 FQNEAQ (reference sequence). V shed 1 base and J 5 bases; nucleotides not matched to a gene: 0. CDR3 nucleotides: TGTGCCAGCAGCTTAGGGACTAGCGGGAACAATGAGCAGTTCTTC. Its translation: CASSLGTSGNNEQFF.

The CDR3 here is CASSPQRDSHEKLFF. The DNA for the CDR3 is TGTGCCAGCTCACCACAGAGGGACAGCCATGAAAAACTGTTTTTT. V is TRBV18 and J is TRBJ1-4; 7 bases are a match to TRBD1. CDR1 is KGHSH, CDR2 LQKENI, per germline. With V trimmed by 1 base and J by 6 bases, 5 bases remained unmatched. The length of the CDR3 is 15 residues.

The chain combines TRBV27 with TRBJ2-1, with TRBD2 matching 8 bases. Germline V gene sequence: CDR1 MNHEY, CDR2 SMNVEV (reference sequence). Trimming cost V 5 bases and J 2 bases; bases outside gene matches: 11. The CDR3 sequence is 17 residues long. CDR3 bases: TGTGCCAGCAGTCCCCCCCAGAGCGGGGGCCCCTACAATGAGCAGTTCTTC. This sequence encodes CASSPPQSGGPYNEQFF.

This chain joins TRBV28 and TRBJ2-7, with a weak D call TRBD1 (7 bases). The CDR3 consists of 15 residues. V was cut by 1 base and J by 2 bases, with 12 bases left in between. The germline V gene encodes CDR1 MDHEN and CDR2 SYDVKM. CDR3 region: CASSLSGRGAYEQYF. DNA of the CDR3: TGTGCCAGCAGTTTATCAGGCAGGGGGGCCTACGAGCAGTACTTC.

The chain joins TRBV3-1 (or the pseudogene TRBV3-2) to TRBJ2-5; D ambiguous. The V end lost 2 bases, the J end lost 3 bases, and 7 bases lay between the germline ends. The CDR3 totals 13 residues. The V gene's germline CDR1 is LGHDT and CDR2 YNNKEL (reference sequence). CDR3 sequence (DNA): TGTGCCAGCAGCCAACGCTACGAAGAGACCCAGTACTTC. It specifies CASSQRYEETQYF.

This sequence joins TRBV10-1 and TRBJ2-2; 10 bases map to TRBD2. J was trimmed by 5 bases and V by 9 bases; bases with no gene match: 6. The CDR3 runs 14 residues. Germline CDR1 WNHNN, CDR2 SYGVQD (reference sequence). CDR3 region: CASASGSDTGELFF. DNA of the CDR3: TGCGCCAGTGCTAGCGGGAGCGATACCGGGGAGCTGTTTTTT.

The gene calls are TRBV7-6 and TRBJ2-7; maybe TRBD1 (7 bases). Germline assignment: CDR1 SGHVS and CDR2 FNYEAQ. The CDR3 has 15 residues. V lost 4 bases and J 3 bases, leaving 16 bases between the germline ends. CDR3 DNA sequence: TGTGCCAGCAGCTCAACTCAGGGGGAGGTCTACGAGCAGTACTTC. Translated, it gives CASSSTQGEVYEQYF.

This rearrangement joins TRBV30 to TRBJ2-2, with D perhaps matching TRBD2 (5 bases). This CDR3 is built from 17 residues. Germline assignment: CDR1 GTSNPN and CDR2 SVGIG (reference sequence). Trimming pared 3 bases from V and 1 base from J, leaving 18 bases between. CDR3 sequence: CAWSGIQYRENTGELFF. CDR3 nucleotide sequence: TGTGCCTGGAGCGGGATACAGTACCGAGAGAACACCGGGGAGCTGTTTTTT.

The rearrangement uses TRBV9 and TRBJ2-3; 9 positions agree with TRBD2. From germline, CDR1 is SGDLS and CDR2 YYNGEE. J was trimmed by 1 base and V by 4 bases; bases with no gene match: 16. This CDR3 has 19 residues. CDR3 amino acids: CASSPRTSWRGGGTDTQYF. CDR3 bases: TGTGCCAGCAGCCCCCGCACCTCATGGCGGGGGGGCGGCACAGATACGCAGTATTTT.

The chain couples TRBV6-5 to TRBJ2-5; a possible D gene is TRBD1 (6 bases). Looked up from germline, CDR1 is MNHEY and CDR2 is SVGAGI. The CDR3 loop spans 15 amino acids. Trimming took off 0 bases at V and 1 base at J, with 9 bases between the two ends. This CDR3 is CASSYSGQSQETQYF. CDR3 DNA sequence: TGTGCCAGCAGTTACTCCGGACAGTCCCAAGAGACCCAGTACTTC.

This chain joins TRBV11-3 and TRBJ1-1, with 7 positions matching TRBD1. This CDR3 is 13 amino acids long. Per the germline V gene, CDR1 is SGHNT and CDR2 is YENEEA. The V segment lost 4 bases and the J segment 6 bases; nucleotides outside the gene matches: 5. The CDR3 DNA reads TGTGCCAGCAGCTCACAGGGGTTGGCTGAAGCTTTCTTT. It encodes CASSSQGLAEAFF.

This sequence joins TRBV7-2 and TRBJ2-7, with 7 bases fitting TRBD1. CDR1 is SGHTA and CDR2 is FQGNSA in the germline V gene. The CDR3 spans 11 residues. V lost 4 bases and J lost 9; bases outside the gene matches: 3. The DNA for the CDR3 is TGTGCCAGCAGCTCCCGGGACAGGCAGTACTTC. Its translation: CASSSRDRQYF. The complete variable domain, with remaining parts taken from reference TRBV7-2 and TRBJ2-7, reads GAGVSQSPSNKVTEKGKDVELRCDPISGHTALYWYRQSLGQGLEFLIYFQGNSAPDKSGLPSDRFSAERTGGSVSTLTIQRTQQEDSAVYLCASSSRDRQYFGPGTRLTVT.

The chain employs TRBV2 and TRBJ2-2, with no clear D. This CDR3 spans 14 amino acids. Per the germline V gene, CDR1 is SNHLY and CDR2 is FYNNEI. V gave up 10 bases and J gave up 7 bases, with 19 bases separating them. Written as DNA, the CDR3 is TGTGCCACGCACGAGTCAGCCTCGGGCGGGGAGCTGTTTTTT. It encodes CATHESASGGELFF.

The V and J genes are TRBV12-3 or TRBV12-4 and TRBJ2-7; TRBD1 agrees at 9 bases. J lost 9 bases, V lost 4 bases, and 1 base had no gene match. This CDR3 contains 11 residues. CDR3 protein: CASSWGQGQYF. The CDR3 nucleotides are TGTGCCAGCAGTTGGGGACAGGGGCAGTACTTC.

This clone was recorded many times. V is TRBV7-8 and J is TRBJ1-5; D possibly corresponds to TRBD1 (6 bases). The germline V gene has CDR1 SGHVS and CDR2 FQNEAQ. The CDR3 has 14 amino acids. V lost 1 base and J 6 bases, leaving 10 bases between the germline ends. In DNA, the CDR3 is TGTGCCAGCAGCTTAGGAGGGGGATTTCAGCCCCAGCATTTT. Amino acids: CASSLGGGFQPQHF.

The gene calls are TRBV11-3 and TRBJ1-1, with 11 bases lining up with TRBD1. The CDR3 loop spans 16 amino acids. After removal of 5 bases from V and 4 bases from J, the junction contained 9 bases not matched to a gene. The germline V gene encodes CDR1 SGHNT and CDR2 YENEEA. DNA of the CDR3: TGTGCCAGCAGCGCGCGGACAGGGGGCTCGGGCACTGAAGCTTTCTTT. The encoded protein is CASSARTGGSGTEAFF.

The chain uses TRBV20-1 and TRBJ2-1; possible D gene TRBD2, 5 bases. With 3 bases removed from V and 8 bases from J, the gap between germline ends came to 8 bases. Germline CDR1 is DFQATT and CDR2 is SNEGSKA (reference sequence). CDR3 length equals 11 residues. This chain's CDR3 is CSASVAHEQFF. The CDR3 coding sequence is TGCAGTGCTAGTGTAGCGCATGAGCAGTTCTTC.